This T cell receptor beta chain came from a study of shared clonotypes between healthy human individuals. Only in-frame clones appear in the TCRdb table, and some are missing; sequencing was by immunoSEQ multiplex PCR. The sample records fewer than 3 million clones, 85% to 95% being singletons. Study-wide points: Larger estimated richness was generally seen in naive subsets than in memory subsets.

Germline values: CDR1 MDHEN, CDR2 SYDVKM. This CDR3 has 16 amino acids. Trimming cost V 5 bases and J 2 bases, with 17 bases left between them. This clone has only one observation. Its specificity is unknown. This TCR derives from a man aged 18-30 years in good health. Some clones in this sample may be carry-over from other donors' samples. V usage is TRBV28 and J usage is TRBJ2-3, with D hard to call. The sequencing sample was made of naive CD4+ T cells from PBMCs. Sample subset: CD45RA+ positively selected. Here the CDR3 reads CASSIPFSPATDTQYF. CDR3 bases: TGTGCCAGCAGTATCCCCTTCTCCCCGGCCACAGATACGCAGTATTTT.